Listed here are 24 T cell receptor beta chains from one sample, sequenced in a study of cytomegalovirus exposure and HLA in healthy donors. It was with 60 Vbeta and 13 Jbeta primers that the PCR ran. The data were produced by immunoSEQ multiplex PCR, yet TCRdb's version contains in-frame clones alone and is incomplete. This table has 160,000 or so clones, about four fifths appearing once. The specimen was PBMCs. The receptor source for this set is a man aged 25-40 years in good health and CMV-seronegative.

The chain recombines TRBV2 with TRBJ1-1; a weak D match, TRBD1 (5 bases). This CDR3 is built from 15 residues. Per germline, CDR1 SNHLY and CDR2 FYNNEI. Trimming pared 9 bases from V and 0 bases from J, leaving 17 bases between. This CDR3 reads CARQEPLGMNTEAFF. CDR3 in DNA: TGTGCCAGACAGGAGCCATTGGGCATGAACACTGAAGCTTTCTTT.

The V call is TRBV14, the J call TRBJ2-3; the D gene is possibly TRBD2 (6 bases). The CDR3 length is 15 residues. V lost 2 bases to trimming and J lost 0 bases, with 9 bases between them. The V gene's germline CDR1 is SGHDN and CDR2 FVKESK. The CDR3 DNA is TGTGCCAGCAGCCAACGGGGGTCTAGCACAGATACGCAGTATTTT. Protein: CASSQRGSSTDTQYF. Full variable domain (remainder filled in from reference TRBV14 and TRBJ2-3): EAGVTQFPSHSVIEKGQTVTLRCDPISGHDNLYWYRRVMGKEIKFLLHFVKESKQDESGMPNNRFLAERTGGTYSTLKVQPAELEDSGVYFCASSQRGSSTDTQYFGPGTRLTVL.

This clone was recorded only once. This chain uses TRBV19 with TRBJ1-1, with 9 bases matching TRBD1. J gave up 5 bases and V 4 bases, and 8 bases lay outside the gene matches. CDR3 length: 15 residues. Germline assignment: CDR1 LNHDA and CDR2 SQIVND (reference sequence). CDR3 coding DNA: TGTGCCAGTAGTACCCTGGGGACAGGGCGAACTGAAGCTTTCTTT. This encodes CASSTLGTGRTEAFF. Full variable domain (outside the CDR3, taken from reference TRBV19 and TRBJ1-1): DGGITQSPKYLFRKEGQNVTLSCEQNLNHDAMYWYRQDPGQGLRLIYYSQIVNDFQKGDIAEGYSVSREKKESFPLTVTSAQKNPTAFYLCASSTLGTGRTEAFFGQGTRLTVV.

In DNA, the CDR3 is TGTGCCAGCAGTTTCCAGGGGAACAATCAGCCCCAGCATTTT. This translates into CASSFQGNNQPQHF. V usage is TRBV27 and J usage is TRBJ1-5; weak D call: TRBD1 (6 bases). Germline CDR1 reads MNHEY; CDR2 reads SMNVEV (reference sequence). V was cut by 3 bases and J by 3 bases, with 9 bases left in between. The CDR3 extends over 14 amino acids.

To note about this clone: Additional DNA sequences in this sample encode the identical CDR3. The chain joins TRBV6-5 to TRBJ1-1; no definite D call. The V and J ends lost 2 bases and 4 bases respectively, with 8 bases between them. Per germline, CDR1 MNHEY and CDR2 SVGAGI. The length of the CDR3 is 13 residues. CDR3 region: CASSYGRGTEAFF. The CDR3 coding sequence is TGTGCCAGCAGTTACGGGCGGGGCACTGAAGCTTTCTTT.

The rearrangement uses TRBV9 and TRBJ1-1, with D hard to call. The CDR3 contains 14 residues. V dropped 3 bases and J dropped 3 bases, with 12 bases sitting between them. Germline lookup yields CDR1 SGDLS and CDR2 YYNGEE. The CDR3 region is CASSAKLGDTEAFF. The CDR3 coding sequence is TGTGCCAGCAGCGCTAAACTTGGTGACACTGAAGCTTTCTTT.

The rearrangement links TRBV7-2 to TRBJ2-5; the D is unclear. The CDR3 is 16 residues long. V shed 4 bases and J shed 4 bases, with 19 bases lying between them. CDR1 and CDR2 (germline): SGHTA, FQGNSA. The CDR3: CASSSRLRSSGETQYF. CDR3 nucleotides: TGTGCCAGCAGCTCGAGACTGCGGTCTTCTGGAGAGACCCAGTACTTC.

The CDR3 DNA reads as TGTGCCAGCAGCTCCTCAGGGGTAGGGTTCAGTGAAAAACTGTTTTTT. Protein sequence: CASSSSGVGFSEKLFF. This rearrangement joins TRBV7-9 to TRBJ1-4; weak D call: TRBD1 (6 bases). V lost 4 bases to trimming and J lost 7 bases, with 19 bases between them. The CDR3 covers 16 residues. Germline V gives CDR1 SEHNR, CDR2 FQNEAQ (reference sequence).

The chain joins TRBV5-1 to TRBJ1-2; possibly TRBD1 for D (6 bases). V was shortened by 3 bases and J by 6 bases, with 15 bases between the two germline ends. Germline loops: CDR1 SGHRS, CDR2 YFSETQ. The CDR3 runs to 14 residues. CDR3 sequence reads: CASSSGGGADGYTF. CDR3 DNA sequence: TGCGCCAGCAGCTCTGGAGGGGGGGCGGATGGCTACACCTTC.

This clone has just a few counts. V and J are TRBV10-3 and TRBJ2-7; tentatively, D is TRBD2 (5 bases). V was cut by 0 bases and J by 4 bases, with 16 bases left in between. The CDR3 is 16 residues long. The germline V gene encodes CDR1 ENHRY and CDR2 SYGVKD. CDR3 DNA: TGTGCCATCAGTGAGTCAGGACCTCCGGGATCGTACGAGCAGTACTTC. Its protein is CAISESGPPGSYEQYF.

The rearrangement joins TRBV30 to TRBJ1-5; no clear D. Germline V gene data show CDR1 as GTSNPN and CDR2 as SVGIG (reference sequence). The CDR3 extends over 13 amino acids. V was pared by 1 base and J by 6 bases, with 10 bases between. The CDR3 sequence is CAWSDSSLQPQHF. DNA for the CDR3: TGTGCCTGGAGTGACAGTTCCCTTCAGCCCCAGCATTTT.

This clone was seen a handful of times. The J gene is TRBJ1-2, the V gene TRBV18; 8 bases align to TRBD1. The germline gives CDR1 KGHSH, CDR2 LQKENI. The V gene end was trimmed by 3 bases and the J gene end by 1 base; junction bases not matched to a gene: 16. The CDR3 is 19 residues long. The CDR3: CASSPVSQGASFFNYGYTF. In DNA, the CDR3 is TGTGCCAGCTCACCCGTGTCGCAGGGGGCTTCTTTTTTTAACTATGGCTACACCTTC.

This rearrangement joins TRBV27 to TRBJ2-1; 13 bases align to TRBD2. The ends lost 1 base at V and 1 base at J; junction bases unmatched: 7. The CDR3 totals 19 residues. Germline V gene data show CDR1 as MNHEY and CDR2 as SMNVEV (reference sequence). CDR3 in amino acids: CASSLLGLAGRGSYNEQFF. The CDR3 coding sequence is TGTGCCAGCAGTTTATTGGGACTAGCGGGAAGGGGTTCCTACAATGAGCAGTTCTTC.

This rearrangement joins TRBV25-1 to TRBJ2-1; D is undetermined. The CDR3 has 14 residues. The V end lost 6 bases, the J end lost 0 bases, and 9 bases lay between the germline ends. Germline lookup yields CDR1 MGHDK and CDR2 SYGVNS. The CDR3 DNA reads TGTGCCAGCAGCCTACCGTCCTCCTACAATGAGCAGTTCTTC. Its protein is CASSLPSSYNEQFF. Looking up the rest from reference TRBV25-1 and TRBJ2-1 gives the full variable domain: EADIYQTPRYLVIGTGKKITLECSQTMGHDKMYWYQQDPGMELHLIHYSYGVNSTEKGDLSSESTVSRIRTEHFPLTLESARPSHTSQYLCASSLPSSYNEQFFGPGTRLTVL.

The rearrangement joins TRBV4-3 to TRBJ2-1; TRBD2 matches 9 bases. The CDR3 extends over 17 amino acids. Germline CDR1 LGHNA, CDR2 YSLEER. V shed 0 bases and J 4 bases; nucleotides not matched to a gene: 7. DNA for the CDR3: TGCGCCAGCAGCCAAGATCCGGGCGGGGGGGGGTACAATGAGCAGTTCTTC. It specifies CASSQDPGGGGYNEQFF.

The chain couples TRBV7-9 to TRBJ1-4; 7 nucleotides line up with TRBD1. The V gene end was trimmed by 5 bases and the J gene end by 7 bases; junction bases not matched to a gene: 10. Germline V gene data show CDR1 as SEHNR and CDR2 as FQNEAQ (reference sequence). This CDR3 spans 15 amino acids. This CDR3 reads CASSTTGQSLEKLFF. For the CDR3, the DNA is TGTGCCAGCAGCACGACGGGACAGAGTCTTGAAAAACTGTTTTTT.

J is TRBJ2-7 and V is TRBV28; tentatively, D is TRBD2 (5 bases). V lost 10 bases, J lost 2 bases, and 18 bases lay in between. The CDR3 covers 14 residues. CDR1 and CDR2 from the germline V gene are MDHEN and SYDVKM. As DNA, the CDR3 is TGTGCCACCGCCGAGGGAACAAGGACCTACGAGCAGTACTTC. It yields the protein CATAEGTRTYEQYF.

This clone appeared once. The chain combines TRBV6-5 with TRBJ1-4; TRBD1 agrees at 8 bases. Germline-derived CDR1 and CDR2 are MNHEY and SVGAGI. CDR3 length equals 16 residues. After removal of 0 bases from V and 8 bases from J, the junction contained 8 bases not matched to a gene. CDR3 sequence: CASSYSSTGVKEKLFF. CDR3 DNA sequence: TGTGCCAGCAGTTACTCCTCGACAGGGGTAAAGGAAAAACTGTTTTTT.

J is TRBJ2-2 and V is TRBV7-6, with 9 bases that match TRBD2. V was pared by 5 bases and J by 6 bases, with 13 bases of the junction left unmatched. CDR1 is SGHVS and CDR2 is FNYEAQ in the germline V gene. The CDR3 length is 17 residues. The CDR3 region is CASSQLGSGRLSGELFF. The CDR3 nucleotides read TGTGCCAGCAGCCAGCTTGGTAGCGGGAGATTATCCGGGGAGCTGTTTTTT.

The V gene is TRBV19, the J gene TRBJ2-3; the match to TRBD2 covers 9 bases. Germline-derived CDR1 and CDR2 are LNHDA and SQIVND (reference sequence). The CDR3 has 14 amino acids. J lost 4 bases, V lost 7 bases, and 6 bases had no gene match. The CDR3 here is CASKGREGSDTQYF. In nucleotides, the CDR3 is TGTGCCAGTAAAGGGCGGGAGGGCTCAGATACGCAGTATTTT.

The chain links TRBV5-4 to TRBJ1-1; 7 nucleotides agree with TRBD1. The length of the CDR3 is 13 residues. The germline CDR1 and CDR2 sequences are SGHNT and YYREEE (reference sequence). V was clipped by 7 bases and J by 1 base; unmatched bases: 4. Here the CDR3 reads CASGDRANTEAFF. The CDR3 region has the DNA TGTGCCAGCGGTGACAGGGCGAACACTGAAGCTTTCTTT.

Only one count was recorded for this clone. The J gene is TRBJ2-7, the V gene TRBV7-9, with unresolved D. From germline, CDR1 is SEHNR and CDR2 FQNEAQ (reference sequence). The length of the CDR3 is 14 residues. The ends were cut back, 5 bases at V and 4 bases at J, with 15 bases in the middle. CDR3 in DNA: TGTGCCAGCAGCCCCCTGTCTAGTGGTTACGAGCAGTACTTC. Translating it yields CASSPLSSGYEQYF.

The chain employs TRBV6-5 and TRBJ1-1, with no clear D. Looked up from germline, CDR1 is MNHEY and CDR2 is SVGAGI. V was shortened by 8 bases and J by 7 bases, with 14 bases between the two germline ends. The CDR3 runs 12 residues. The CDR3 DNA is TGTGCCAGCCTCGGGGTAGGAGTTGAAGCTTTCTTT. Residues: CASLGVGVEAFF.

V is TRBV5-1 and J is TRBJ2-7, with 7 bases aligning to TRBD1. V shed 4 bases, J shed 4 bases, and the junction held 11 bases outside the gene matches. The CDR3 is made up of 15 amino acids. Germline V gene lookup returns CDR1 SGHRS and CDR2 YFSETQ. CDR3 amino acids: CASSRETGSGYEQYF. The CDR3 DNA follows: TGCGCCAGCAGCAGGGAGACAGGGTCGGGGTACGAGCAGTACTTC. Variable domain in full (rest from reference TRBV5-1 and TRBJ2-7): KAGVTQTPRYLIKTRGQQVTLSCSPISGHRSVSWYQQTPGQGLQFLFEYFSETQRNKGNFPGRFSGRQFSNSRSEMNVSTLELGDSALYLCASSRETGSGYEQYFGPGTRLTVT.